This entry features one T cell receptor (beta chain) sequence. The CDR3 covers 14 residues. In germline, CDR1 is LNHNV, CDR2 YYDKDF (reference sequence). Trimming cost V 1 base and J 3 bases, with 10 bases left between them. This record comes from a study of blood T cell repertoires in COVID-19. Across the study: Samples taken during acute and convalescent COVID-19 were collected in the United States, Italy and Spain. T cells, B-cell-depleted T cells, or PBMCs provided the cDNA or gDNA that served as material.

Source study methods: Reference gene primer amplification in the assay estimated nucleated cell counts. The repertoire was sequenced with immunoSEQ multiplex PCR; TCRdb's copy has only in-frame clones and lacks some. For V, J and clone size, that table is used; D and trimming come from the DNA. The data contain almost 250,000 clones, around 86% of them singletons. V and J are TRBV15 and TRBJ2-7; tentative D call: TRBD1 (7 bases). This clonotype was obtained from a woman aged 55-70 years who had recovered from COVID-19. The sequenced material came from peripheral blood. The CDR3 nucleotides read TGTGCCACCAGCAGAGGGCAGGGGGGCTACGAGCAGTACTTC. This translates into CATSRGQGGYEQYF.